This TCR beta chain was found in a study of shared clonotypes between healthy human individuals. The authors ran unsorted PBMC replicate PCRs on about 300 ng DNA, about 31,000 T cell genomes. The table came from immunoSEQ multiplex PCR; TCRdb's copy has only in-frame clones and leaves some out. The sample holds some 470,000 clones, 76% seen once. Each of the donors was a healthy adult who was HIV-negative and had not had a recent acute infection or vaccination. V shed 2 bases and J shed 3 bases, with 5 bases lying between them. Per germline, CDR1 WSHSY and CDR2 SAAADI. This CDR3 has 12 amino acids. The chain links TRBV10-2 to TRBJ2-7; D not resolved. The sample consisted of PBMCs. The sequence came from a middle-aged woman in good health. Some clones in this sample may be carry-over from other donors' samples. The CDR3 sequence: CASSETYYEQYF. CDR3 nucleotides: TGCGCCAGCAGTGAGACCTACTACGAGCAGTACTTC.